What follows describes a single T cell receptor (beta chain). This sample stems from a study of control samples from healthy donors and cancer patients. Produced via immunoSEQ multiplex PCR; TCRdb's table is partial and in-frame only. The sample has more than 150,000 clones; over 90% are singletons. J lost 4 bases, V lost 7 bases, and 6 bases had no gene match. Per germline, CDR1 LNHDA and CDR2 SQIVND (reference sequence). There are 14 residues in the CDR3. The sequence was collected from a man aged 50 to 59 in good health. J is TRBJ2-2 and V is TRBV19, with 7 bases that match TRBD2. Sequenced sample: blood. Written as DNA, the CDR3 is TGTGCCAGTACCGGGACGGGGGGCACCGGGGAGCTGTTTTTT. It yields the protein CASTGTGGTGELFF.